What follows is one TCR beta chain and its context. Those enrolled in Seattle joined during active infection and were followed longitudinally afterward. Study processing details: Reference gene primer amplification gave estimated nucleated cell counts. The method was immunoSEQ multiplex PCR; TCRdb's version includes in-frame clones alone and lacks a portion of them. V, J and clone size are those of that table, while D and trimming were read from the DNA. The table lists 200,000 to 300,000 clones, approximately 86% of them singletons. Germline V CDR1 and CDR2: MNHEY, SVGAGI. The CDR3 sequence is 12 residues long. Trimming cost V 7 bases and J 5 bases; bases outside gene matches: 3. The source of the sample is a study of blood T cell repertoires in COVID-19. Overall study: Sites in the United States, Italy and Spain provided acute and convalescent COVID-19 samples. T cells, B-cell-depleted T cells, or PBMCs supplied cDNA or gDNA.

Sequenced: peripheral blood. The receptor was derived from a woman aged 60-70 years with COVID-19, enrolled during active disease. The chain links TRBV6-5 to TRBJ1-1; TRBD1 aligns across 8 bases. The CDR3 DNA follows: TGTGCCAGCAATCGACAGGGGACTGAAGCTTTCTTT. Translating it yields CASNRQGTEAFF.